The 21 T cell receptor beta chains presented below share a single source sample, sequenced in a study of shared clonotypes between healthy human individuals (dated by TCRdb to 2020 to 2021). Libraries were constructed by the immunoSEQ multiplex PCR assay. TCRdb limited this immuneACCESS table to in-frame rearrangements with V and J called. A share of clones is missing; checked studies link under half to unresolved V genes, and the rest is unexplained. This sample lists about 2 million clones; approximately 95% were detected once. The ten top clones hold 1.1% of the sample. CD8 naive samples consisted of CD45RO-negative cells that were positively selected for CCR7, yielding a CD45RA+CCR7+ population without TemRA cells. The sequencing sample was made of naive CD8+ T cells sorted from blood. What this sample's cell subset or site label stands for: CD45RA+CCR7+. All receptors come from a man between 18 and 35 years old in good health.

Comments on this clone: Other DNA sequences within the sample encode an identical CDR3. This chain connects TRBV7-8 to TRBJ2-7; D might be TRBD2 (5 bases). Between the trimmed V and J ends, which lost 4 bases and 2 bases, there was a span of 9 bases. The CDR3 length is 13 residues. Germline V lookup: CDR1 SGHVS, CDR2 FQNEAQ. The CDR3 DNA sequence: TGTGCCAGCAGCTCCCGCGGGCCCTACGAGCAGTACTTC. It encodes CASSSRGPYEQYF.

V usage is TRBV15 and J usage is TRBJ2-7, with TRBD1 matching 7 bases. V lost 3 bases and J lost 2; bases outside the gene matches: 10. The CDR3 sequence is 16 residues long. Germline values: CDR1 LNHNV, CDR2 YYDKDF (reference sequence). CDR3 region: CATSRWTGPLTYEQYF. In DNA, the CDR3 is TGTGCCACCAGCAGGTGGACAGGACCACTGACCTACGAGCAGTACTTC. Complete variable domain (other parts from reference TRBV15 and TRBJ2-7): DAMVIQNPRYQVTQFGKPVTLSCSQTLNHNVMYWYQQKSSQAPKLLFHYYDKDFNNEADTPDNFQSRRPNTSFCFLDIRSPGLGDTAMYLCATSRWTGPLTYEQYFGPGTRLTVT.

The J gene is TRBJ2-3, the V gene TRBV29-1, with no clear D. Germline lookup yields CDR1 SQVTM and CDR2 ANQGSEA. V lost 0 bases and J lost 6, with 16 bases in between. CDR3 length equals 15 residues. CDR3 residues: CSVEDSSAYLDTQYF. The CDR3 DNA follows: TGCAGCGTTGAAGATTCTTCCGCGTATCTTGATACGCAGTATTTT.

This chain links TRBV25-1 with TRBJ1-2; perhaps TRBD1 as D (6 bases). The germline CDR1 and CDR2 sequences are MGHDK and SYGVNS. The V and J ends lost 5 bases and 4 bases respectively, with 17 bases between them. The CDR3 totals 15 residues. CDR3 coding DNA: TGTGCCAGCAGTTTAGGGGGGGCGCTGATCTATGGCTACACCTTC. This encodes CASSLGGALIYGYTF.

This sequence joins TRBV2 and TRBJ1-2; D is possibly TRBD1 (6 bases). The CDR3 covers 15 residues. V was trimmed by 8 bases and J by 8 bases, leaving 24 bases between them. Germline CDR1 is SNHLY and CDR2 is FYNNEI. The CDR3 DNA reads TGTGCCAGCCTCGGGGGCCTCACAACCAGGGGAGGCTACACCTTC. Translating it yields CASLGGLTTRGGYTF.

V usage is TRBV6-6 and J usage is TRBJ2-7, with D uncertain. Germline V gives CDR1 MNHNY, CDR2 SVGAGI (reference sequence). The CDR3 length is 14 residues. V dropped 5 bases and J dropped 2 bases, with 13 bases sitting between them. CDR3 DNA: TGTGCCAGCAGTCCCTTAATGAATGCCTACGAGCAGTACTTC. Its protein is CASSPLMNAYEQYF.

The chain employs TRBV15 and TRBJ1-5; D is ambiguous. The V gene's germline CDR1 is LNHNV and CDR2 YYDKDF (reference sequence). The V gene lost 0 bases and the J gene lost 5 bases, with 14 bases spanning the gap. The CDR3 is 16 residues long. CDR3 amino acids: CATSRDFYSHDQPQHF. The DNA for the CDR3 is TGTGCCACCAGCAGAGACTTTTACAGTCACGATCAGCCCCAGCATTTT. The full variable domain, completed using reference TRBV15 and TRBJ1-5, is DAMVIQNPRYQVTQFGKPVTLSCSQTLNHNVMYWYQQKSSQAPKLLFHYYDKDFNNEADTPDNFQSRRPNTSFCFLDIRSPGLGDTAMYLCATSRDFYSHDQPQHFGDGTRLSIL.

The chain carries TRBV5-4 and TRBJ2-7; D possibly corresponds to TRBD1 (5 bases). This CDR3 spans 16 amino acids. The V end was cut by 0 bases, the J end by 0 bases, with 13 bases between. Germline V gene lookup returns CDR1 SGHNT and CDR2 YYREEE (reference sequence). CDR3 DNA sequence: TGTGCCAGCAGCTTGGGTAGACAGCGCAGCTCCTACGAGCAGTACTTC. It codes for CASSLGRQRSSYEQYF.

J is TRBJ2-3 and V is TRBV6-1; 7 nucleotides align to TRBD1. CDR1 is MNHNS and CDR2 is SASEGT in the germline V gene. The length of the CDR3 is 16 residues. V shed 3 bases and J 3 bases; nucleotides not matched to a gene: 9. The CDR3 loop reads CASSDRVGGGTDTQYF. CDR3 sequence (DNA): TGTGCCAGCAGTGACCGGGTAGGGGGCGGTACAGATACGCAGTATTTT.

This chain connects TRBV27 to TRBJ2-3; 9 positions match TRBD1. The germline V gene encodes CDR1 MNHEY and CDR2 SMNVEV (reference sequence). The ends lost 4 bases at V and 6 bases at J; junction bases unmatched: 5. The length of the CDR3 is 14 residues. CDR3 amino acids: CASSWGQGVDTQYF. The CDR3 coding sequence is TGTGCCAGCAGTTGGGGACAGGGAGTGGATACGCAGTATTTT.

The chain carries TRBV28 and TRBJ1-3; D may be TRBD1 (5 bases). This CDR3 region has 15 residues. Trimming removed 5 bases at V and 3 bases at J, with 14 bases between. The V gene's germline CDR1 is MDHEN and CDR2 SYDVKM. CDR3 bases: TGTGCCAGCAGTGCCTCTGGGGGGGGTGGAAACACCATATATTTT. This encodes CASSASGGGGNTIYF.

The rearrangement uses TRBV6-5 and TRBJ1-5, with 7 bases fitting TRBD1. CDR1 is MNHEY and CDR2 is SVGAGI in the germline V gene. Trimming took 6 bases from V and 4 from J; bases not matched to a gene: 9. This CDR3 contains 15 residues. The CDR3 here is CASSPEGAGNQPQHF. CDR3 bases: TGTGCCAGCAGCCCCGAGGGGGCAGGGAATCAGCCCCAGCATTTT.

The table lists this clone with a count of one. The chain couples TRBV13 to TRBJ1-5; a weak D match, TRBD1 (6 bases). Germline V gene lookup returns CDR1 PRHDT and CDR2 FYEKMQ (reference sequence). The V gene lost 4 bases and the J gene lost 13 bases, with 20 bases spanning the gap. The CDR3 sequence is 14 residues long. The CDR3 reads CASSSQTTGNLQHF. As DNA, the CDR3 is TGTGCCAGCAGCTCACAGACAACAGGGAATCTACAGCATTTT.

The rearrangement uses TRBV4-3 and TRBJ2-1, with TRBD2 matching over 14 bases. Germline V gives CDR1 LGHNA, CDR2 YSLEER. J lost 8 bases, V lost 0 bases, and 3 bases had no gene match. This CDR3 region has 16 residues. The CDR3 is CASSQDRLAGGDEQFF. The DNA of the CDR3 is TGCGCCAGCAGCCAAGATCGACTAGCGGGAGGGGATGAGCAGTTCTTC.

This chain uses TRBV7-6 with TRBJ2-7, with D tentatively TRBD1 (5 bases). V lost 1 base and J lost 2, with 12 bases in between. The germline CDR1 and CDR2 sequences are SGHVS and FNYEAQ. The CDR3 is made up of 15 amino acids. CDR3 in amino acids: CASSLVGEWTYEQYF. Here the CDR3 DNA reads TGTGCCAGCAGCTTAGTAGGGGAATGGACCTACGAGCAGTACTTC.

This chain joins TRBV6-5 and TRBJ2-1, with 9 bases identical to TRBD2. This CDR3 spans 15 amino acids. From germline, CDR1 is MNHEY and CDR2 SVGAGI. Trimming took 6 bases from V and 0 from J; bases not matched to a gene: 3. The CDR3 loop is CASRPSGTSYNEQFF. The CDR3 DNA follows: TGTGCCAGCAGGCCTAGCGGGACCTCCTACAATGAGCAGTTCTTC.

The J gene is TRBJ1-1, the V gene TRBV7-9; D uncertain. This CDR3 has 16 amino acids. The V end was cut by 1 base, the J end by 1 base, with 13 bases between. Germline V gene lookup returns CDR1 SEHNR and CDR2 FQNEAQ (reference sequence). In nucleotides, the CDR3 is TGTGCCAGCAGCTTAGGGAATTGGGCAGAGAACACTGAAGCTTTCTTT. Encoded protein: CASSLGNWAENTEAFF.

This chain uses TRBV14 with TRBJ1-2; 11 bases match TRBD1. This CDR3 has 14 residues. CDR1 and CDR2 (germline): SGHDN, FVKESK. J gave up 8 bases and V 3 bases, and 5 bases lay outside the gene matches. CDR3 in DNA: TGTGCCAGCAGCCACTGGACAGGGGGCTTGGGCTACACCTTC. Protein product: CASSHWTGGLGYTF.

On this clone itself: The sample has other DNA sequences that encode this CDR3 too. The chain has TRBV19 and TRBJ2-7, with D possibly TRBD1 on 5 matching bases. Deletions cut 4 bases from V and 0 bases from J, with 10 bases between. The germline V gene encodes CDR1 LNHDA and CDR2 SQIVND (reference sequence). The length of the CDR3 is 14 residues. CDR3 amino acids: CASSSQDSSYEQYF. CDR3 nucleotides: TGTGCCAGTAGTAGCCAAGACAGCTCCTACGAGCAGTACTTC.

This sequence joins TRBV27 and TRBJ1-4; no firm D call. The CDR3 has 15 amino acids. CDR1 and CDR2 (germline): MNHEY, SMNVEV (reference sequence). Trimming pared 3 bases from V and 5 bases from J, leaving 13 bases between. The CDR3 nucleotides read TGTGCCAGCAGTTTGGGTACAGTGTGGAATGAAAAACTGTTTTTT. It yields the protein CASSLGTVWNEKLFF.

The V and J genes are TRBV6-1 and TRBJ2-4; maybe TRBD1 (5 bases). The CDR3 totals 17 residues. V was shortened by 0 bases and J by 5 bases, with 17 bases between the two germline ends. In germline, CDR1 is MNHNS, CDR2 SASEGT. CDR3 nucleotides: TGTGCCAGCAGTGAAGCGACCTTTAGGGGCGCCGAAAACATTCAGTACTTC. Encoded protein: CASSEATFRGAENIQYF.